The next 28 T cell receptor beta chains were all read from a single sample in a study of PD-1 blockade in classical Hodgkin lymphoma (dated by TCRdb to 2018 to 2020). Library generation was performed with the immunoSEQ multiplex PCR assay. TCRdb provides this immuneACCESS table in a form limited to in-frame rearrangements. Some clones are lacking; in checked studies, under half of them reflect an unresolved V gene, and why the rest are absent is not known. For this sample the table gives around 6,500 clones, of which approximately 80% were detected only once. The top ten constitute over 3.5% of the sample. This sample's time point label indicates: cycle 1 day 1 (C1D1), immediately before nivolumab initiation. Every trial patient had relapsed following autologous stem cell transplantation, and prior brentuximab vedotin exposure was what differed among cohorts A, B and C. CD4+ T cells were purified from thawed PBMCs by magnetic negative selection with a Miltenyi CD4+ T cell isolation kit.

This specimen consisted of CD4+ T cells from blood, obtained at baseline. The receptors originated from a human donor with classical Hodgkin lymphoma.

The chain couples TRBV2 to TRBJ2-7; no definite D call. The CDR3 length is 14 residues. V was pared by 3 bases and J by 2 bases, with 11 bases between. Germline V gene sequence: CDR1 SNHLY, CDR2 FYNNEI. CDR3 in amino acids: CASSEWVQTYEQYV. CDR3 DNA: TGTGCCAGCAGTGAGTGGGTCCAAACCTACGAGCAGTACGTC.

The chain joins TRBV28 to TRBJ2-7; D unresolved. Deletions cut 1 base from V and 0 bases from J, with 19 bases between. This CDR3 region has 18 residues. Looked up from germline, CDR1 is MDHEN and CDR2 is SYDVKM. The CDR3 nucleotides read TGTGCCAGCAGTTTATCCAGTCCTCCAGGACCGGGCTCCTACGAGCAGTACTTC. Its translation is CASSLSSPPGPGSYEQYF.

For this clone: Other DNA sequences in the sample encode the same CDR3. The CDR3 loop is CSVLAGQETQYF. CDR3 nucleotides: TGCAGCGTTTTGGCGGGGCAAGAGACCCAGTACTTC. V and J are TRBV29-1 and TRBJ2-5, with D tentatively TRBD2 (6 bases). Germline V CDR1 and CDR2: SQVTM, ANQGSEA. The CDR3 consists of 12 residues. The V end was cut by 5 bases, the J end by 2 bases, with 9 bases between.

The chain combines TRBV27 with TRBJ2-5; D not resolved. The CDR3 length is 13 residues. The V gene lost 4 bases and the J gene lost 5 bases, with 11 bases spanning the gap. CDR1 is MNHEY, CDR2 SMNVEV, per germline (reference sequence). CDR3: CASSSWSAETQYF. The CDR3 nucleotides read TGTGCCAGCAGTTCCTGGAGCGCGGAGACCCAGTACTTC.

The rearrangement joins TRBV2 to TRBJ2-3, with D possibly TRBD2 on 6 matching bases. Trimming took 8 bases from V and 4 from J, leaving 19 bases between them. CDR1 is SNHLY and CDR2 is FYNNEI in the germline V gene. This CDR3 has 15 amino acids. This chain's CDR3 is CASSKAGLPPDTQYF. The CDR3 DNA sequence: TGTGCCAGCTCAAAGGCGGGACTGCCCCCAGATACGCAGTATTTT. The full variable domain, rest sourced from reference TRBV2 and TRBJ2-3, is EPEVTQTPSHQVTQMGQEVILRCVPISNHLYFYWYRQILGQKVEFLVSFYNNEISEKSEIFDDQFSVERPDGSNFTLKIRSTKLEDSAMYFCASSKAGLPPDTQYFGPGTRLTVL.

CDR3 sequence (DNA): TGCAGCGTGAGCCAAGAGACCCAGTACTTC. Protein sequence: CSVSQETQYF. V is TRBV29-1 and J is TRBJ2-5; D unresolved. CDR3 size: 10 residues. CDR1 SQVTM and CDR2 ANQGSEA come from the germline V gene. V was shortened by 6 bases and J by 1 base, with 3 bases between the two germline ends.

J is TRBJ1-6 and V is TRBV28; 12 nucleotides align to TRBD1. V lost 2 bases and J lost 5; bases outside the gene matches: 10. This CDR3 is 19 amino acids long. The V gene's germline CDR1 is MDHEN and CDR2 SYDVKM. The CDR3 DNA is TGTGCCAGCAGTTTACGGGGACAGGGGGCGTTAAGGGATAATTCACCCCTCCACTTT. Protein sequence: CASSLRGQGALRDNSPLHF.

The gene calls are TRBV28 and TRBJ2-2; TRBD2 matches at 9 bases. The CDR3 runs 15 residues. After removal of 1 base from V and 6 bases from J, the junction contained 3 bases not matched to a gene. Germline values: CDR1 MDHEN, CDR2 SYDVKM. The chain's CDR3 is CASSLYGLASGELFF. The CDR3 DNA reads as TGTGCCAGCAGTTTATACGGACTAGCGTCCGGGGAGCTGTTTTTT.

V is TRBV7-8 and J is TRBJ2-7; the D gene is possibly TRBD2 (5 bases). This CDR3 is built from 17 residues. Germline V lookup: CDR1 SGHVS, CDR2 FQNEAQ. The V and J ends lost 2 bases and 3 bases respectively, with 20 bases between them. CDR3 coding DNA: TGTGCCAGCAGCTTATCGTCTAGCCAGTCATTCCTCTACGAGCAGTACTTC. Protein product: CASSLSSSQSFLYEQYF.

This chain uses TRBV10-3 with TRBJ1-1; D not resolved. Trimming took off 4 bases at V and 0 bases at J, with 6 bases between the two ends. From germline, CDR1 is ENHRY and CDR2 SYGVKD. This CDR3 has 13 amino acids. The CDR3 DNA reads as TGTGCCATCAGTGGCAGTTTGAACACTGAAGCTTTCTTT. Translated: CAISGSLNTEAFF.

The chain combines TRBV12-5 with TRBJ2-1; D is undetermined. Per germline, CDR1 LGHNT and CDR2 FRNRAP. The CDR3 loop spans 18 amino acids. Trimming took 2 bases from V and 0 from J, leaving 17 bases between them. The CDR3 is CASGLNMRTVRSYNEQFF. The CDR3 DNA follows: TGTGCTAGTGGTTTGAATATGAGGACCGTTCGCTCCTACAATGAGCAGTTCTTC.

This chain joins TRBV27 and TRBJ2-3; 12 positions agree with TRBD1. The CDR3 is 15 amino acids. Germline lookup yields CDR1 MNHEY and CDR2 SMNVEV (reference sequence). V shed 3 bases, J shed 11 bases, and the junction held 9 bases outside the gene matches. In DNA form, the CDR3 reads TGTGCCAGCAGTTTCCGGGACAGGGGGCTCCTAAGGCAGTATTTT. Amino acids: CASSFRDRGLLRQYF.

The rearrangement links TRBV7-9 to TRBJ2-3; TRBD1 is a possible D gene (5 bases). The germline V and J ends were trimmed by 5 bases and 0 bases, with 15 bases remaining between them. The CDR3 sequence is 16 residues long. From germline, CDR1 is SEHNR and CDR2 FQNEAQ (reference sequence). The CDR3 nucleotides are TGTGCCAGCAGCCAGCTAGACAGAGCTAGCACAGATACGCAGTATTTT. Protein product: CASSQLDRASTDTQYF.

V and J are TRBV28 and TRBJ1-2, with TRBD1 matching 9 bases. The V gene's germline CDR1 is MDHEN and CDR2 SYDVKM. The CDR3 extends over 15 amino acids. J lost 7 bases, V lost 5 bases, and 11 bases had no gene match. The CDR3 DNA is TGTGCCAGCAGTCTAACGGACAGGGGCGGGCGTGGCTACACCTTC. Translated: CASSLTDRGGRGYTF.

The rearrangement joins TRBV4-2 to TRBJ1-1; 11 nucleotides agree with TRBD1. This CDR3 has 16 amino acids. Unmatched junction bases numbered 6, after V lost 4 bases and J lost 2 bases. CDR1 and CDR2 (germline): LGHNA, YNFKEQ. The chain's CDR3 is CASSPGTGGLNTEAFF. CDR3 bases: TGTGCCAGCAGCCCCGGGACAGGGGGGTTAAACACTGAAGCTTTCTTT.

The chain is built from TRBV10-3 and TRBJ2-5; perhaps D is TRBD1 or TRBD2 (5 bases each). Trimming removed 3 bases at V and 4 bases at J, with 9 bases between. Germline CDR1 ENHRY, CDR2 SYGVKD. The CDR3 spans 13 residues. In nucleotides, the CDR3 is TGTGCCATCAGTGACAAGGGGAGAGAGACCCAGTACTTC. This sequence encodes CAISDKGRETQYF.

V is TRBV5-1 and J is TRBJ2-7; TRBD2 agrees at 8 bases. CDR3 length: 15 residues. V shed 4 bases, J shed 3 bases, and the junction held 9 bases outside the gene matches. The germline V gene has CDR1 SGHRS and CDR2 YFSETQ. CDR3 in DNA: TGCGCCAGCAGCGGCACTAGCGGAGCCCGCTACGAGCAGTACTTC. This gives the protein CASSGTSGARYEQYF.

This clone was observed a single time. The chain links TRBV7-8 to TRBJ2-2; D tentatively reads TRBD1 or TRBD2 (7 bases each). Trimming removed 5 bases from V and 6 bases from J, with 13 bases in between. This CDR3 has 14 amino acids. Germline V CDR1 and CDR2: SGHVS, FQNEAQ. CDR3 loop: CASSPTGRAGELFF. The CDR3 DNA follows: TGTGCCAGCAGCCCGACAGGGAGGGCCGGGGAGCTGTTTTTT. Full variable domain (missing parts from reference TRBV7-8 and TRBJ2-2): GAGVSQSPRYKVAKRGQDVALRCDPISGHVSLFWYQQALGQGPEFLTYFQNEAQLDKSGLPSDRFFAERPEGSVSTLKIQRTQQEDSAVYLCASSPTGRAGELFFGEGSRLTVL.

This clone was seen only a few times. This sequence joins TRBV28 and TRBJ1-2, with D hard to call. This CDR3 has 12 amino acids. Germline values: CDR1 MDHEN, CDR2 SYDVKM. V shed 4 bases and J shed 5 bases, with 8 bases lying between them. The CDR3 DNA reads TGTGCCAGCAGTTCTGGGAATTATGGCTACACCTTC. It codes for CASSSGNYGYTF.

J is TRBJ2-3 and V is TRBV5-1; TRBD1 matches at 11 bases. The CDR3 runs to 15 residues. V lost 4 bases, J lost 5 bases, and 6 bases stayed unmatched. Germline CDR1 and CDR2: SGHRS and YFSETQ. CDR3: CASSPGQGAIDTQYF. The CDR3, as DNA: TGCGCCAGCAGCCCAGGACAGGGGGCAATAGATACGCAGTATTTT. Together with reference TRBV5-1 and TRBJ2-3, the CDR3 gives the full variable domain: KAGVTQTPRYLIKTRGQQVTLSCSPISGHRSVSWYQQTPGQGLQFLFEYFSETQRNKGNFPGRFSGRQFSNSRSEMNVSTLELGDSALYLCASSPGQGAIDTQYFGPGTRLTVL.

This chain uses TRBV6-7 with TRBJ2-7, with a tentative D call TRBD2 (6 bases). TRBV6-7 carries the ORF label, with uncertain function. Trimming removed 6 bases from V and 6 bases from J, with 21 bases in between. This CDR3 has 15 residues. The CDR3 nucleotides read TGTGCCAGCAGCCCGACTAGAGAGGGGACTCGCGAGCAGTACTTC. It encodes CASSPTREGTREQYF.

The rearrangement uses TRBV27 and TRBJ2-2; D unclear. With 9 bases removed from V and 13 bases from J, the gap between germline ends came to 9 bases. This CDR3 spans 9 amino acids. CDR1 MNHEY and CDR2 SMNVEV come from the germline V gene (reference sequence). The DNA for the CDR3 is TGTGCCAGTCCCTGGGGGCTGTTTTTT. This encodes CASPWGLFF.

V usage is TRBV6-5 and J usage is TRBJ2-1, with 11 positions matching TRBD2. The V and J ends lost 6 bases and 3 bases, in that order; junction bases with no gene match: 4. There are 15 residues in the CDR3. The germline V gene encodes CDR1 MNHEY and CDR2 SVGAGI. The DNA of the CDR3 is TGTGCCAGCAGGCTTACTAGCGGGGGCTACAATGAGCAGTTCTTC. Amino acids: CASRLTSGGYNEQFF.

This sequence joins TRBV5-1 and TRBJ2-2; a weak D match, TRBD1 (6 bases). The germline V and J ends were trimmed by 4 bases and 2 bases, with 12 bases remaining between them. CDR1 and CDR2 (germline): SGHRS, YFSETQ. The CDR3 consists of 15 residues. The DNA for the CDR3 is TGCGCCAGCAGCCGGACAGTCTTAAACACCGGGGAGCTGTTTTTT. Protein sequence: CASSRTVLNTGELFF. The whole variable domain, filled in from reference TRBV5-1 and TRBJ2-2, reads KAGVTQTPRYLIKTRGQQVTLSCSPISGHRSVSWYQQTPGQGLQFLFEYFSETQRNKGNFPGRFSGRQFSNSRSEMNVSTLELGDSALYLCASSRTVLNTGELFFGEGSRLTVL.

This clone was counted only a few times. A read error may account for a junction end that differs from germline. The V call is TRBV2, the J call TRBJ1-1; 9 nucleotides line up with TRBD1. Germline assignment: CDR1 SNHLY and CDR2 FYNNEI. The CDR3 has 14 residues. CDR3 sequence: CASSELQGAGVGIF. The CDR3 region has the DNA TGTGCCAGCAGTGAATTACAGGGGGCGGGTGTGGGGATCTTT.

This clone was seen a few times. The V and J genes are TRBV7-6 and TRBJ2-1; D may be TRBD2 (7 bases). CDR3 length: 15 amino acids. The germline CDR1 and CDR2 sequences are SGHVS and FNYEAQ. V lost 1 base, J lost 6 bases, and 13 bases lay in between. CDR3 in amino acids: CASSLEAGALNEQFF. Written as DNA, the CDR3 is TGTGCCAGCAGCTTAGAGGCGGGGGCCCTCAATGAGCAGTTCTTC.

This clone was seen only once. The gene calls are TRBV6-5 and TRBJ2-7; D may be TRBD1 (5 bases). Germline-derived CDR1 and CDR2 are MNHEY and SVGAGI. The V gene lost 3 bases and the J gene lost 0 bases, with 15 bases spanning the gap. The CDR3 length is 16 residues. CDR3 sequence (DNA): TGTGCCAGCAGTTATCTCAGGGAACCTAGCTCCTACGAGCAGTACTTC. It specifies CASSYLREPSSYEQYF.

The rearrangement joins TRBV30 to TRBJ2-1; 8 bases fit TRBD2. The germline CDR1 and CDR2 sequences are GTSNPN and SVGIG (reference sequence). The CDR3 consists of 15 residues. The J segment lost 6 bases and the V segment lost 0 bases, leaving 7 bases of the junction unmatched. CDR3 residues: CAWSVTRTSSNEQFF. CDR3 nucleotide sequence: TGTGCCTGGAGTGTAACCCGGACTAGCAGCAATGAGCAGTTCTTC.